The following is a TCR beta chain sequence with its context. This clonotype was picked up one time. Its antigen is still unknown. No base-level quality is on record; no much larger clone is a single base apart. One read offers little support. The TCR beta CDR3 regions were amplified from the RNA transcripts. The first round of RT-PCR for the TCR CDR3 was performed with the HTBI primer set and the Qiagen OneStep RT-PCR kit. Libraries were constructed in a second round of multiplex PCR, after which size selection and purification were performed. The libraries were sequenced on an Illumina HiSeq2000 using paired-end 100 bp reads. As for how the authors treated the data: SOAPnuke was used to process the raw data, throwing out any read that contained adapters or uncalled bases, had a mean Phred below 15, or lacked an exact constant-primer or identifier match. COPE v1.2.5 was used to merge high-quality paired reads, and clonotypes were defined as unique nucleotide sequences. MiTCR v1.1 was used to align clonotypes to the IMGT TRBV, TRBD and TRBJ reference segments. The analysis was restricted to V-J combinations with a frequency above 0.0001, which together covered 99.2% of the repertoires. A TCS score was defined as the ratio of F50 (clonal expansion) to E x V (chaos), with BLOSUM62-based TCRdist applied between CDR3 peptides within each V-J. Welch's t-statistics and random forest reduced fewer than 550 V-J features to 13, which were used in a naive Bayes classifier (R e1071). Through fastp at Q25 and MiXCR, TCRdb rebuilt clones from the public reads, retaining in-frame beta chains. Here each entry gathers all rows of one CDR3 protein and keeps the most common genes and DNA. TCRdb, rather than the study authors, made the V and J calls. The sample table contains roughly 420,000 distinct CDR3 sequences; only one count was recorded for approximately 15% of them. The leading ten clones occupy around 7.7% of the sample.

Stable Graves' hyperthyroidism was defined as the absence of progression to ophthalmopathy over 18 months of follow-up. Hyperthyroidism patients were newly diagnosed, with disease duration under 2 months, and aged 18 to 65 years. Patients with uncontrolled infections, other autoimmune diseases, pregnancy or lactation were excluded. Diagnoses were established on the basis of clinical symptoms, serum thyroxine and TRAb, thyroid ultrasound, and orbital computed tomography. PBMCs were isolated from about 9 ml of fresh peripheral blood by Ficoll-Paque density gradient centrifugation. Total RNA was extracted with Trizol reagent, and quality was checked on an Agilent 2100 Bioanalyzer. The sample comes from a study of T cells in Graves' hyperthyroidism and ophthalmopathy (dated by TCRdb to between 2019 and 2020). A note on the overall study: Peripheral blood was collected at initial diagnosis, before any treatment. A discovery cohort of around 98 patients, about 40 with Graves' ophthalmopathy and 55 to 60 with stable Graves' hyperthyroidism, was used to find distinguishing TCR V-J signatures. Whether ophthalmopathy could be predicted prospectively was tested in an independent validation cohort made up of approximately 19 hyperthyroidism patients plus 17 patients who later progressed to ophthalmopathy. For training and testing, the approximately 97 patients in the discovery cohort were randomly divided in a 7:3 ratio. In about 6 Graves' hyperthyroidism patients, the study also compared T-cell repertoires from thyroid tissue with T-cell repertoires from blood. After blood sampling, hyperthyroidism patients were treated with methimazole at a starting dose of 30 mg daily, and ophthalmopathy patients were treated with high-dose intravenous methylprednisolone. According to the paper, TCR Vbeta CDR3 sequencing was carried out on some 140 peripheral blood samples, which came from approximately 41 ophthalmopathy, about 75 hyperthyroidism and roughly 17 progressor patients. What the study reported, not specific to this receptor: In validation, the model predicted progression to ophthalmopathy a median of 6.5 months before onset, with roughly 68% sensitivity and about 75% specificity. No statistical method was used to fix the sample size in advance, and group allocation was not hidden from the investigators. Most expanded thyroid clonotypes (frequency above 0.001) were also detected in blood, a finding suggesting that blood repertoires may reflect thyroid immune responses. In cross-validation, a model built on a 13 V-J signature told ophthalmopathy apart from stable hyperthyroidism with 87.88% sensitivity and about 81% specificity, and in testing the same model reached 80%/75%.

Clipping removes 3 bases from V and 10 bases from J, with 6 as the unmatched junction base count. Taken from cysteine to phenylalanine, the CDR3 has 13 residues. Only CDR3 DNA remains: 39 bases, in frame from the first base. CDR1 and CDR2, per the germline V gene, are SGHTA and FQGNSA. The rearrangement combines TRBV7-2 with TRBJ2-5, with 9 junctional bases fitting TRBD2. The origin of this receptor is a young woman with Graves' hyperthyroidism. Sequenced: blood. The DNA is as follows: TGTGCCAGCAGCTTTGCGGGAGGGCAGAACCAGTACTTC. The translation is CASSFAGGQNQYF.